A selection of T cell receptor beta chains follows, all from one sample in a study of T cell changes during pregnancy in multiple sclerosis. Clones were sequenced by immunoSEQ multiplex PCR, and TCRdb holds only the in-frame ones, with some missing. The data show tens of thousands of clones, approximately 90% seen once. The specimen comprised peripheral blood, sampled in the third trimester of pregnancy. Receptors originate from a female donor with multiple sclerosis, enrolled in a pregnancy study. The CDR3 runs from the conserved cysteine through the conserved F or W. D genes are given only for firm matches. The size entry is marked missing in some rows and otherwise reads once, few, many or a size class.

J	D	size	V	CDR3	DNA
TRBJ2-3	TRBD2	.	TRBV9	CASSAGLAEYTDTQYF	TGTGCCAGCAGCGCCGGACTAGCCGAATACACAGATACGCAGTATTTT
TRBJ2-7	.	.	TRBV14	CASRPQGLGEQYF	TGTGCCAGCAGACCCCAGGGGCTCGGTGAGCAGTACTTC
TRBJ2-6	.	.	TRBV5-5	CASSLEAFIPGANVLTF	TGTGCCAGCAGCTTGGAAGCCTTCATCCCTGGGGCCAACGTCCTGACTTTC
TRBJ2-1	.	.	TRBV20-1	CSAGPSEQFF	TGCAGTGCTGGGCCCTCAGAGCAGTTCTTC
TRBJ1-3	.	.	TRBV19	CASSIEGVGGNTIYF	TGTGCCAGTAGTATTGAGGGGGTAGGAGGAAACACCATATATTTT
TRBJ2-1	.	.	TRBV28	CASCRSSYNEQFF	TGTGCCAGCTGTCGGTCCTCCTACAATGAGCAGTTCTTC
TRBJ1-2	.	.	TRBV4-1	CASSQGTAEIYGYTF	TGCGCCAGCAGCCAAGGGACAGCGGAGATCTATGGCTACACCTTC
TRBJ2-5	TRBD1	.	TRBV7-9	CASSSGQGTQETQYF	TGTGCCAGCAGTTCTGGACAGGGAACCCAAGAGACCCAGTACTTC
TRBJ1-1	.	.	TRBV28	CASSWNHFQGSEAFF	TGTGCCAGCAGTTGGAACCACTTCCAGGGCTCTGAAGCTTTCTTT
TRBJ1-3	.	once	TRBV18	CASSLQENSGLAGNTIYF	TGTGCCAGCTCACTGCAGGAAAACTCAGGGCTGGCTGGAAACACCATATATTTT
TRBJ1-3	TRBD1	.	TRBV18	CASAQGDGNTIYF	TGTGCCAGCGCACAGGGGGATGGAAACACCATATATTTT